This TCR beta chain was profiled in a study of monozygotic twins with inflammatory bowel disease. General study findings and limits: A lone strong IBD-associated signal or clonotype found no support. IBD patients showed reduced TCRbeta diversity (inverse Simpson) versus healthy co-twins.

Points on this clonotype: Its antigen is unidentified.

TCRdb re-called the 5' RACE reads, yielding one record per CDR3 amino acid sequence without DNA. Its table records 150,000 or so distinct CDR3 sequences. Germline V CDR1 and CDR2: SGHTA, FQGTGA. CDR3 size: 15 residues. Researchers collected over 2 ml of blood per donor. The V gene is TRBV7-3, the J gene TRBJ2-3; there is no DNA to check the TCRdb D call of TRBD1. Sequencing was done on a sample of blood. This clonotype originated in a human donor with ulcerative colitis or Crohn's disease, or a healthy co-twin of an affected twin (not recorded which). The CDR3 loop reads CASSPQGMGTDTQYF.